Shown below are 28 T cell receptor beta chains from a single sample sequenced in a study of CD8+ T cells in alopecia areata (dated by TCRdb to 2016 to 2019). The treatment or condition label on this specimen signifies: oral pan-JAK inhibitor, 5-10 mg twice daily. The library came from the immunoSEQ multiplex PCR assay. RNA was extracted from all samples and reverse transcribed into cDNA as template for TCR sequencing. TCRdb mirrors the immuneACCESS table, restricted to in-frame sequences. Some clones are absent from its copies; in checked studies, under half trace to an unresolved V gene, and the reason for the others is unknown. Here the sample has some 190,000 clones; approximately 51% occur a single time. The top ten hold around a tenth of the sample. This specimen was CD8+ T cells sorted from blood, taken around week 53, from a patient treated with tofacitinib. Receptors originate from a human donor with alopecia areata.

J is TRBJ1-1 and V is TRBV5-6; D gene ambiguous. CDR3 length: 11 residues. Trimming took off 5 bases at V and 2 bases at J, with 4 bases between the two ends. Germline assignment: CDR1 SGHDT and CDR2 YYEEEE. The CDR3 DNA sequence: TGTGCCAGCAGAAATAACACTGAAGCTTTCTTT. This gives the protein CASRNNTEAFF.

This clone was found a few times. The chain has TRBV29-1 and TRBJ2-5; D possibly uses TRBD1 or TRBD2 (6 bases each). Between the trimmed V and J ends, which lost 1 base and 5 bases, there was a span of 11 bases. The CDR3 totals 13 residues. The germline CDR1 and CDR2 sequences are SQVTM and ANQGSEA. The CDR3 DNA is TGCAGCGTTGAAGGGGGGGCACGGGAGACCCAGTACTTC. Encoded protein: CSVEGGARETQYF.

DNA for the CDR3: TGCGCCAGCAGCTTGGAGGAGGCCAAAAACATTCAGTACTTC. It yields the protein CASSLEEAKNIQYF. V gene TRBV5-1 combines with J gene TRBJ2-4; D is unclear. The CDR3 length is 14 residues. V dropped 0 bases and J dropped 1 base, with 5 bases sitting between them. Germline CDR1 is SGHRS and CDR2 is YFSETQ.

This chain links TRBV11-2 with TRBJ2-7, with no clear D. The CDR3 loop spans 11 amino acids. V was pared by 5 bases and J by 3 bases, with 5 bases between. Germline V gives CDR1 SGHAT, CDR2 FQNNGV. CDR3 bases: TGTGCCAGCAGCCCGGACTACGAGCAGTACTTC. Translated, it gives CASSPDYEQYF. Full variable domain (rest looked up from reference TRBV11-2 and TRBJ2-7): EAGVAQSPRYKIIEKRQSVAFWCNPISGHATLYWYQQILGQGPKLLIQFQNNGVVDDSQLPKDRFSAERLKGVDSTLKIQPAKLEDSAVYLCASSPDYEQYFGPGTRLTVT.

This clone was recorded a few times. This chain uses TRBV2 with TRBJ1-4; D uncertain. This CDR3 is built from 11 residues. V was cut by 8 bases and J by 5 bases, with 6 bases left in between. Germline-derived CDR1 and CDR2 are SNHLY and FYNNEI. The CDR3 here is CASEINEKLFF. The CDR3 DNA reads as TGTGCCAGCGAGATAAATGAAAAACTGTTTTTT.

The chain couples TRBV15 to TRBJ2-1; 7 bases agree with TRBD2. Germline V gene sequence: CDR1 LNHNV, CDR2 YYDKDF (reference sequence). This CDR3 has 13 amino acids. V lost 5 bases to trimming and J lost 8 bases; unmatched junction nucleotides: 6. The CDR3 region is CATSVGGGDEQFF. The CDR3 DNA reads as TGTGCCACCAGCGTCGGGGGAGGGGATGAGCAGTTCTTC.

This clone was detected a few times. The rearrangement joins TRBV7-8 to TRBJ2-7, with a tentative D call TRBD1 (6 bases). V was shortened by 5 bases and J by 7 bases, with 15 bases between the two germline ends. CDR3 size: 13 residues. CDR1 and CDR2 from the germline V gene are SGHVS and FQNEAQ. The CDR3 region is CASSPSLRGEQYF. In nucleotides, the CDR3 is TGTGCCAGCAGCCCGAGCTTGAGGGGGGAGCAGTACTTC. Drawing the rest from reference TRBV7-8 and TRBJ2-7, the complete variable domain is GAGVSQSPRYKVAKRGQDVALRCDPISGHVSLFWYQQALGQGPEFLTYFQNEAQLDKSGLPSDRFFAERPEGSVSTLKIQRTQQEDSAVYLCASSPSLRGEQYFGPGTRLTVT.

The chain carries TRBV4-1 and TRBJ2-1, with 9 bases identical to TRBD1. J lost 5 bases, V lost 3 bases, and 11 bases had no gene match. Germline values: CDR1 MGHRA, CDR2 YSYEKL. The CDR3 extends over 17 amino acids. CDR3 sequence (DNA): TGCGCCAGCAGCCAGCTACAGGGGACAGGGATCGACAATGAGCAGTTCTTC. This gives the protein CASSQLQGTGIDNEQFF.

The genes are TRBV7-9 and TRBJ1-2, with a possible D match to TRBD1 (5 bases). Per the germline V gene, CDR1 is SEHNR and CDR2 is FQNEAQ (reference sequence). The CDR3 is 14 residues long. The V gene lost 1 base and the J gene lost 6 bases, with 12 bases spanning the gap. The CDR3 loop is CASSLDGIQDGYTF. As DNA, the CDR3 is TGTGCCAGCAGCTTAGATGGGATACAGGATGGCTACACCTTC.

The chain links TRBV5-6 to TRBJ2-5; D gene ambiguous. The CDR3 totals 15 residues. Trimming removed 0 bases at V and 0 bases at J, with 9 bases between. Per the germline V gene, CDR1 is SGHDT and CDR2 is YYEEEE. DNA of the CDR3: TGTGCCAGCAGCTTGGATCCACGGCACCAAGAGACCCAGTACTTC. This sequence encodes CASSLDPRHQETQYF. The variable domain in full, completed from reference TRBV5-6 and TRBJ2-5, reads DAGVTQSPTHLIKTRGQQVTLRCSPKSGHDTVSWYQQALGQGPQFIFQYYEEEERQRGNFPDRFSGHQFPNYSSELNVNALLLGDSALYLCASSLDPRHQETQYFGPGTRLLVL.

The chain recombines TRBV5-6 with TRBJ1-1, with D maybe TRBD1 (6 bases). CDR3 length: 14 residues. Germline values: CDR1 SGHDT, CDR2 YYEEEE. V lost 0 bases and J 4 bases, leaving 10 bases between the germline ends. CDR3 nucleotide sequence: TGTGCCAGCAGCTTGGGACAGGTTCCCACTGAAGCTTTCTTT. Protein sequence: CASSLGQVPTEAFF. The whole variable domain, remainder taken from reference TRBV5-6 and TRBJ1-1, is DAGVTQSPTHLIKTRGQQVTLRCSPKSGHDTVSWYQQALGQGPQFIFQYYEEEERQRGNFPDRFSGHQFPNYSSELNVNALLLGDSALYLCASSLGQVPTEAFFGQGTRLTVV.

The rearrangement uses TRBV7-2 and TRBJ1-5; perhaps TRBD1 as D (5 bases). Looked up from germline, CDR1 is SGHTA and CDR2 is FQGNSA. The CDR3 has 15 amino acids. V dropped 1 base and J dropped 3 bases, with 10 bases sitting between them. CDR3: CASSLEWDPNQPQHF. CDR3 bases: TGTGCCAGCAGCTTAGAATGGGACCCCAATCAGCCCCAGCATTTT.

V and J are TRBV2 and TRBJ2-7, with 11 bases aligning to TRBD1. The V and J ends lost 8 bases and 2 bases, in that order; junction bases with no gene match: 14. The germline CDR1 and CDR2 sequences are SNHLY and FYNNEI. This CDR3 is 17 amino acids long. The CDR3 here is CASETLNRDRGTYEQYF. Written as DNA, the CDR3 is TGTGCCAGCGAAACCCTTAACCGGGACAGGGGGACCTACGAGCAGTACTTC.

As to this clone: One end of the junction varies from germline; a read error may be responsible. The rearrangement links TRBV13 to TRBJ2-1, with TRBD2 as a possible D gene (5 bases). This CDR3 comprises 14 residues. Germline values: CDR1 PRHDT, CDR2 FYEKMQ (reference sequence). The CDR3 is CASRLELGPNEQFF. The DNA for the CDR3 is TGTGCCAGCAGATTAGAACTAGGGCCCAATGAGCAGTTCTTC.

V and J are TRBV2 and TRBJ2-3, with 10 bases aligning to TRBD1. Germline V gives CDR1 SNHLY, CDR2 FYNNEI. Trimming took 7 bases from V and 5 from J; bases not matched to a gene: 12. The CDR3 consists of 16 residues. CDR3 DNA: TGTGCCAGCACCCCGATAGGGACAGGGGCAAGAGATACGCAGTATTTT. This gives the protein CASTPIGTGARDTQYF.

The table lists this clone with a few counts. The V gene is TRBV7-9, the J gene TRBJ1-5; maybe TRBD1 (6 bases). This CDR3 spans 17 amino acids. V lost 5 bases and J lost 6, with 23 bases in between. Germline CDR1 and CDR2: SEHNR and FQNEAQ (reference sequence). The CDR3 reads CASSPWGGGQEIQPQHF. The CDR3 bases are TGTGCCAGCAGCCCGTGGGGCGGGGGGCAAGAAATTCAGCCCCAGCATTTT. Supplemented by reference TRBV7-9 and TRBJ1-5, the full variable domain reads DTGVSQNPRHKITKRGQNVTFRCDPISEHNRLYWYRQTLGQGPEFLTYFQNEAQLEKSRLLSDRFSAERPKGSFSTLEIQRTEQGDSAMYLCASSPWGGGQEIQPQHFGDGTRLSIL.

As DNA, the CDR3 is TGTGCCTGGAGTAGGTTCAGGGGTAATAGCAATCAGCCCCAGCATTTT. Translation gives CAWSRFRGNSNQPQHF. This chain connects TRBV30 to TRBJ1-5, with a weak D call TRBD1 (6 bases). V gave up 2 bases and J gave up 0 bases, with 14 bases separating them. Germline V gene sequence: CDR1 GTSNPN, CDR2 SVGIG (reference sequence). This CDR3 has 16 residues.

Here the CDR3 DNA reads TGTGCCAGCAGCTTGGCCTCCACCGGGGAGCTGTTTTTT. It encodes CASSLASTGELFF. The genes are TRBV5-6 and TRBJ2-2; no reliable D call. The CDR3 is 13 residues long. Germline V gene sequence: CDR1 SGHDT, CDR2 YYEEEE. With 0 bases removed from V and 4 bases from J, the gap between germline ends came to 4 bases.

V usage is TRBV13 and J usage is TRBJ1-4; no firm D call. Trimming cost V 1 base and J 3 bases, with 3 bases left between them. CDR3 length equals 13 residues. Germline V gene sequence: CDR1 PRHDT, CDR2 FYEKMQ (reference sequence). DNA for the CDR3: TGTGCCAGCAGCTTAGCTCCTAATGAAAAACTGTTTTTT. It translates to CASSLAPNEKLFF.

In its sample, this clone was seen once. The chain is built from TRBV7-2 and TRBJ1-1, with unresolved D. V was pared by 5 bases and J by 2 bases, with 15 bases between. Germline V gene sequence: CDR1 SGHTA, CDR2 FQGNSA. This CDR3 has 15 amino acids. CDR3 region: CASSPRFLGNTEAFF. The CDR3 coding sequence is TGTGCCAGCAGCCCTCGGTTTTTGGGCAACACTGAAGCTTTCTTT.

The chain carries TRBV4-1 and TRBJ1-4; TRBD1 agrees at 9 bases. This CDR3 has 16 residues. CDR1 is MGHRA, CDR2 YSYEKL, per germline. V shed 1 base, J shed 7 bases, and the junction held 7 bases outside the gene matches. In DNA, the CDR3 is TGCGCCAGCAGCCAAGGAAGGGACAGGGAGAGTGAAAAACTGTTTTTT. Its protein product is CASSQGRDRESEKLFF.

The rearrangement uses TRBV30 and TRBJ2-7; D might be TRBD1 (6 bases). Trimming took 5 bases from V and 2 from J, leaving 13 bases between them. Germline V lookup: CDR1 GTSNPN, CDR2 SVGIG (reference sequence). The CDR3 runs 13 residues. The DNA of the CDR3 is TGTGCCTGGGAACAGGGATCAGCCTACGAGCAGTACTTC. This translates into CAWEQGSAYEQYF.

CDR3 DNA: TGCGCCAGCAGCTTGAGGGTCAGCGGTCCTAGCACAGATACGCAGTATTTT. Translation gives CASSLRVSGPSTDTQYF. This chain joins TRBV5-1 and TRBJ2-3; a possible D gene is TRBD2 (5 bases). Germline CDR1 SGHRS, CDR2 YFSETQ. The germline V and J ends were trimmed by 1 base and 0 bases, with 15 bases remaining between them. This CDR3 is built from 17 residues.

This clone has only one observation. This chain links TRBV7-9 with TRBJ1-6, with a tentative D call TRBD1 (5 bases). The ends were cut back, 5 bases at V and 7 bases at J, with 15 bases in the middle. From germline, CDR1 is SEHNR and CDR2 FQNEAQ (reference sequence). This CDR3 has 15 residues. CDR3 sequence reads: CASSGTGWGNSPLHF. CDR3 in DNA: TGTGCCAGCAGCGGGACGGGCTGGGGAAATTCACCCCTCCACTTT.

This clone has at least ten counts. The chain links TRBV2 to TRBJ2-2; TRBD1 might be the D (5 bases). Germline lookup yields CDR1 SNHLY and CDR2 FYNNEI. The CDR3 spans 14 residues. The V end was cut by 8 bases, the J end by 1 base, with 11 bases between. The CDR3 protein is CASGAGQNTGELFF. CDR3 in DNA: TGTGCCAGCGGAGCAGGGCAGAACACCGGGGAGCTGTTTTTT. The full variable domain, completed using reference TRBV2 and TRBJ2-2, is EPEVTQTPSHQVTQMGQEVILRCVPISNHLYFYWYRQILGQKVEFLVSFYNNEISEKSEIFDDQFSVERPDGSNFTLKIRSTKLEDSAMYFCASGAGQNTGELFFGEGSRLTVL.

This sequence joins TRBV11-1 and TRBJ1-1; D possibly corresponds to TRBD1 (6 bases). Trimming took 3 bases from V and 4 from J, leaving 15 bases between them. CDR1 is SGHAT, CDR2 FQDESV, per germline (reference sequence). This CDR3 is built from 15 residues. The CDR3 DNA sequence: TGTGCCAGCAGCTTTCGGGGGCTGAGGGGCACTGAAGCTTTCTTT. It is translated as CASSFRGLRGTEAFF.

This chain connects TRBV5-1 to TRBJ1-1, with a weak D call TRBD1 (5 bases). CDR1 and CDR2 from the germline V gene are SGHRS and YFSETQ. The V and J ends lost 1 base and 2 bases respectively, with 9 bases between them. The CDR3 sequence is 14 residues long. The CDR3 DNA sequence: TGCGCCAGCAGCTTGTTTCAGGGAAACACTGAAGCTTTCTTT. This sequence encodes CASSLFQGNTEAFF.

V and J are TRBV16 and TRBJ2-1; no reliable D call. CDR1 is KGHSY and CDR2 is FQNENV in the germline V gene. The CDR3 is 12 residues long. Trimming stripped 5 bases from V and 6 bases from J, with 8 bases between. This CDR3 is CASSSMTNEQFF. The CDR3 DNA follows: TGTGCCAGCAGCTCCATGACCAATGAGCAGTTCTTC.